A selection of T cell receptor beta chains follows, all from one sample in a study of blood T cells in healthy people across ages. TCRdb reprocessed the 5' RACE reads with MiXCR, giving one entry per CDR3 protein. The sample includes 700,000 or so distinct CDR3 sequences, over 20% of them seen just once. Sequencing was done on a sample of blood. These TCRs come from a man aged 65 to 85 in good health. Both conserved end residues are part of each CDR3. D genes are given only for firm matches. Expanded clones get a size class; other rows say once, few or many, or leave the size out.

clone size	CDR3 length	J gene	V gene	D gene	CDR3 DNA	CDR3 protein
-	18	TRBJ2-3	TRBV7-2	-	TGTGCCAGCAGCTTAGTTCTTAGCTCTCCCGGGTCCACAGATACGCAGTATTTT	CASSLVLSSPGSTDTQYF
-	16	TRBJ2-3	TRBV4-3	TRBD2	TGCGCCAGCAGCCAAGATTCGCCTAGCGGGAGTGGTACGCAGTATTTT	CASSQDSPSGSGTQYF
few	14	TRBJ2-5	TRBV27	-	TGTGCCAGCAGTTTCGCCAGAAATCGAGGGACCCAGTACTTC	CASSFARNRGTQYF
-	14	TRBJ1-1	TRBV7-6	TRBD1	TGTGCCAGCAGCAAAGGACAGGGGGACACTGAAGCTTTCTTT	CASSKGQGDTEAFF
-	16	TRBJ1-1	TRBV18	-	TGTGCCAGCTCACCATTCCGGGGACGGCTGAACACTGAAGCTTTCTTT	CASSPFRGRLNTEAFF
-	14	TRBJ1-5	TRBV6-1	-	TGTGCCAGCAGTGTAGCGACAGGAAATCAGCCCCAGCATTTT	CASSVATGNQPQHF
few	13	TRBJ1-2	TRBV29-1	TRBD1	TGCAGCGCGGATACAGGGGGCATGAAGGGCTACACCTTC	CSADTGGMKGYTF
few	14	TRBJ2-1	TRBV24-1	-	TGTGCCACCACAGGACAGCCATCCTACAATGAGCAGTTCTTC	CATTGQPSYNEQFF
once	16	TRBJ2-1	TRBV18	TRBD2	TGTGCCAGCTCACCCCCGACTAGCGGGGTTTACAATGAGCAGTTCTTC	CASSPPTSGVYNEQFF
-	12	TRBJ1-2	TRBV7-9	-	TGTGCCAGCAGCTTAATTGGTTATGGCTACACCTTC	CASSLIGYGYTF
-	14	TRBJ1-1	TRBV20-1	-	TGCAGTGCTAGGCTAGGGGGGGTTAACACTGAAGCTTTCTTT	CSARLGGVNTEAFF
few	12	TRBJ2-1	TRBV15	-	TGTGCCACCAGCAGAACCACTAGCGAGCAGTTCTTC	CATSRTTSEQFF
few	16	TRBJ2-1	TRBV24-1	TRBD1	TGTGCCACCAGTGCCAATCGACAGGGATGGAACAATGAGCAGTTCTTC	CATSANRQGWNNEQFF
-	15	TRBJ1-2	TRBV10-3	-	TGTGCCATCAGTGAGTGGGACGGCCACTTCTCTGGCTACACCTTC	CAISEWDGHFSGYTF
many	13	TRBJ2-5	TRBV20-1	-	TGCAGTGCTAGCCGTTTCCCCCAAGAGACCCAGTACTTC	CSASRFPQETQYF
-	14	TRBJ2-3	TRBV12-3/TRBV12-4	-	TGTGCCAGCAGTTTTCACAGAGACACAGATACGCAGTATTTT	CASSFHRDTDTQYF
-	16	TRBJ2-1	TRBV7-3	TRBD2	TGTGCCAGCAGCTTAGGCCGACTAGCGGGAGTTAATGAGCAGTTCTTC	CASSLGRLAGVNEQFF
few	18	TRBJ2-5	TRBV7-8	TRBD2	TGTGCCAGCAGCACAACGACTAGCGGGGGGGCAAGGAGAGAGACCCAGTACTTC	CASSTTTSGGARRETQYF
once	14	TRBJ2-5	TRBV7-9	TRBD2	TGTGCCAGCAGCCAACCTCGGACTAGCGCGACCCAGTACTTC	CASSQPRTSATQYF
few	14	TRBJ1-5	TRBV24-1	TRBD1	TGTGCCACCAGTGAAACAGGGGGCAATCAGCCCCAGCATTTT	CATSETGGNQPQHF
few	15	TRBJ1-1	TRBV30	-	TGTGCCTGTACCGTGACCGGCAGGTTGAACACTGAAGCTTTCTTT	CACTVTGRLNTEAFF
-	15	TRBJ1-4	TRBV30	-	TGTGCCTGGAGTGTACGCCCGGAGGGCTATGAAAAACTGTTTTTT	CAWSVRPEGYEKLFF
-	17	TRBJ2-4	TRBV28	TRBD2	TGTGCCAGCAGTCTAGCGGGAGGGCCCGGACCCAAAAACATTCAGTACTTC	CASSLAGGPGPKNIQYF
-	13	TRBJ2-1	TRBV28	-	TGTGCCAACACAGACCCAACGAACAATGAGCAGTTCTTC	CANTDPTNNEQFF
few	14	TRBJ2-5	TRBV7-2	-	TGTGCCAGCAAGCGATCAGGGGTCCAAGAGACCCAGTACTTC	CASKRSGVQETQYF
-	14	TRBJ1-1	TRBV19	-	TGTGCCAGTAGTATAGGGCGTTTGGAGACTGAAGCTTTCTTT	CASSIGRLETEAFF
many	13	TRBJ2-7	TRBV12-3/TRBV12-4	-	TGTGCCAGCAGGGGGACGGGGATTTACGAGCAGTACTTC	CASRGTGIYEQYF
few	15	TRBJ2-2	TRBV3-1	-	TGTGCCAGCAGCCAAGTTAGTAGGGCCTCCGGGGAGCTGTTTTTT	CASSQVSRASGELFF
few	14	TRBJ2-5	TRBV6-2/TRBV6-3	-	TGTGCCAGCAGTTACGCCCAGCCCCAAGAGACCCAGTACTTC	CASSYAQPQETQYF
many	14	TRBJ1-5	TRBV11-2	-	TGTGCCAGCAGCTTAGGGAATAGCAATCAGCCCCAGCATTTT	CASSLGNSNQPQHF
-	13	TRBJ2-1	TRBV29-1	-	TGCAGCACTTCGACGGGCACCTACAATGAGCAGTTCTTC	CSTSTGTYNEQFF
-	16	TRBJ2-1	TRBV6-4	-	TGTGCCAGCAGTGACTCTACAGGGTCAGGCTACAATGAGCAGTTCTTC	CASSDSTGSGYNEQFF
-	15	TRBJ2-7	TRBV10-3	TRBD2	TGTGCCATCAGTGTGTTACTAGCGGGAACCTACGAGCAGTACTTC	CAISVLLAGTYEQYF
few	16	TRBJ2-3	TRBV7-2	TRBD2	TGTGCCAGCAGCTTAGGGGGTAGCGGGACCACAGATACGCAGTATTTT	CASSLGGSGTTDTQYF
-	14	TRBJ2-7	TRBV7-6	-	TGTGCCAGCAGCTTCAGTGGGGACCTCAACGAGCAGTACTTC	CASSFSGDLNEQYF
-	13	TRBJ2-7	TRBV20-1	-	TGCAGTGCTAGAGACGGGCTAGCCTACGAGCAGTACTTC	CSARDGLAYEQYF
few	12	TRBJ2-1	TRBV6-1	-	TGTGCCAGCAGTGAAGTGGGACGGGACCGGTTCTTC	CASSEVGRDRFF
few	16	TRBJ2-2	TRBV29-1	TRBD1	TGCAGCGTTGGGAAGAACCAGGACAGGGTCACCGGGGAGCTGTTTTTT	CSVGKNQDRVTGELFF
-	15	TRBJ1-1	TRBV15	-	TGTGCCACCAGCAGAGATTTGGTACAGTCCGCTGAAGCTTTCTTT	CATSRDLVQSAEAFF
few	14	TRBJ2-4	TRBV7-9	-	TGTGCCGGCAGCTATCAGACAGGCAAAAACATTCAGTACTTC	CAGSYQTGKNIQYF
-	15	TRBJ2-1	TRBV3-1	TRBD2	TGTGCCAGCAGAACCACGGGGGGGGTCCACAATGAGCAGTTCTTC	CASRTTGGVHNEQFF
few	14	TRBJ1-3	TRBV2	-	TGTGCCAGCATCCTGATGGGGTCTGGAAACACCATATATTTT	CASILMGSGNTIYF
-	13	TRBJ1-1	TRBV7-3	-	TGTGCCAGCAGCTTCACGGAAGGCACTGAAGCTTTCTTT	CASSFTEGTEAFF
-	15	TRBJ2-5	TRBV12-3/TRBV12-4	TRBD2	TGTGCCAGCAGGGCTAGCGGGAGGGCCTTAGAGACCCAGTACTTC	CASRASGRALETQYF
few	17	TRBJ2-3	TRBV19	TRBD2	TGTGCCAGTAGTCCCGGACTAGCGCGACGTAGCACAGATACGCAGTATTTT	CASSPGLARRSTDTQYF
-	16	TRBJ2-1	TRBV7-2	TRBD1	TGTGCCAGCACACTCTTCGGACAGGGCCTTGGAAATGAGCAGTTCTTC	CASTLFGQGLGNEQFF
few	11	TRBJ2-3	TRBV12-3/TRBV12-4	-	TGTGCCACCTCAGCCGGGGCGGCGCAGTATTTT	CATSAGAAQYF
few	16	TRBJ2-1	TRBV20-1	TRBD2	TGCAGTGCTAGAAGAGCGGGAGGGGGTTTCTACAATGAGCAGTTCTTC	CSARRAGGGFYNEQFF
many	17	TRBJ1-6	TRBV14	-	TGTGCCAGCAGCCAAGGGGTTTTGTTTGGGTATAATTCACCCCTCCACTTT	CASSQGVLFGYNSPLHF
-	14	TRBJ2-3	TRBV12-3/TRBV12-4	-	TGTGCCGGCAGTACCCGACAGGCCACAGATACGCAGTATTTT	CAGSTRQATDTQYF
once	19	TRBJ2-3	TRBV20-1	TRBD1	TGCAGTGCTAGAATCCCACAGGGGACCGGGGCTTGGGACACAGATACGCAGTATTTT	CSARIPQGTGAWDTDTQYF
few	15	TRBJ2-1	TRBV7-9	-	TGTGCCAGCAGGCGGGGCGCTCTGAACTACAATGAGCAGTTCTTC	CASRRGALNYNEQFF
-	16	TRBJ2-2	TRBV5-1	TRBD2	TGCGCCAGCAGCTCCTCTAGCGGGAGGACCACCGGGGAGCTGTTTTTT	CASSSSSGRTTGELFF
few	13	TRBJ2-4	TRBV29-1	TRBD1	TGCAGCGCCTTGACAGGGGCTGAAAACATTCAGTACTTC	CSALTGAENIQYF
-	15	TRBJ2-1	TRBV24-1	-	TGTGCCACCAGTGCCACTGGGAATCCTTACAATGAGCAGTTCTTC	CATSATGNPYNEQFF
-	17	TRBJ1-5	TRBV28	TRBD1	TGTGCCAGCAGCCGTAGACAGGGGGGTACCCTGGGTCAGCCCCAGCATTTT	CASSRRQGGTLGQPQHF
-	16	TRBJ2-3	TRBV5-1	TRBD2	TGCGCCAGCAGCATAGGACTAGCGGGGGCCACAGATACGCAGTATTTT	CASSIGLAGATDTQYF
few	14	TRBJ2-1	TRBV15	-	TGTGCCACCAGAACCCTTGGGCCCTACAATGAGCAGTTCTTC	CATRTLGPYNEQFF
few	15	TRBJ1-5	TRBV28	-	TGTGCCAGCAGTTTTTCAAGGTGGGGCAATCAGCCCCAGCATTTT	CASSFSRWGNQPQHF